A selection of T cell receptor beta chains follows, all from one sample in a study of cytomegalovirus exposure and HLA in healthy donors. Sequenced by immunoSEQ multiplex PCR; TCRdb stores in-frame clones only, minus some. The table has 190,000 or so clones, around 81% seen once. Source material: PBMCs. The receptors here all came from a young woman in good health and CMV-seropositive. The CDR3 runs from the conserved cysteine through the conserved F or W. The order of the fields is D gene, J gene, clone size, V gene, CDR3 protein, CDR3 DNA. D genes are given only for firm matches. Clone size is not always given. Where it is, it says once, few, many or a class for expanded clones.

>-|TRBJ1-4|-|TRBV2
CASSETGGRNEKLFF
TGTGCCAGCAGTGAAACGGGGGGGCGAAATGAAAAACTGTTTTTT
>-|TRBJ1-1|-|TRBV6-4
CASMFTEVDTEAFF
TGTGCCAGCATGTTTACGGAGGTCGACACTGAAGCTTTCTTT
>-|TRBJ1-1|-|TRBV5-1
CASSLYGLNTEAFF
TGCGCCAGCAGCTTGTATGGGCTGAACACTGAAGCTTTCTTT
>-|TRBJ1-1|-|TRBV29-1
CSVRGGSTGNTEAFF
TGCAGCGTCCGGGGGGGGAGTACAGGGAACACTGAAGCTTTCTTT
>TRBD1|TRBJ2-2|-|TRBV6-1
CASSERQGVGTGELFF
TGTGCCAGCAGTGAAAGACAGGGGGTCGGGACCGGGGAGCTGTTTTTT
>-|TRBJ2-7|-|TRBV11-2
CASSFSQGYEQYF
TGTGCCAGCAGCTTCTCCCAGGGTTACGAGCAGTACTTC
>-|TRBJ1-2|-|TRBV7-8
CASSSRDTPSYGYTF
TGTGCCAGCAGCTCTCGGGACACGCCAAGCTATGGCTACACCTTC
>-|TRBJ1-1|once|TRBV5-1
CASSLEQMTTEAFF
TGCGCCAGCAGCTTGGAACAGATGACCACTGAAGCTTTCTTT
>-|TRBJ1-4|-|TRBV5-1
CASSYASGQNEKLFF
TGCGCCAGCAGCTACGCCTCCGGACAGAATGAAAAACTGTTTTTT
>TRBD2|TRBJ2-3|many|TRBV5-4
CASSLDPGGVQSDTQYF
TGTGCCAGCAGCTTGGATCCGGGGGGGGTCCAGTCGGATACGCAGTATTTT
>-|TRBJ1-3|-|TRBV7-9
CASSLSSGNTIYF
TGTGCCAGCAGCTTATCGTCTGGAAACACCATATATTTT
>TRBD1|TRBJ1-6|-|TRBV5-8
CASSRDRGYSPLHF
TGTGCCAGCAGCCGGGACAGGGGTTATTCACCCCTCCACTTT
>-|TRBJ2-3|-|TRBV29-1
CSVDSPDTQYF
TGCAGCGTTGATAGCCCAGATACGCAGTATTTT
>-|TRBJ2-7|-|TRBV4-2
CASSQGLSRQGSYEQYF
TGTGCCAGCAGCCAAGGTTTGTCGCGTCAGGGCTCCTACGAGCAGTACTTC
>-|TRBJ1-6|-|TRBV11-2
CASSSTGGISPLHF
TGTGCCAGCAGCAGCACAGGCGGGATTTCACCCCTCCACTTT
>TRBD1|TRBJ2-5|-|TRBV14
CASSQVAGGETQYF
TGTGCCAGCAGCCAAGTTGCAGGGGGCGAGACCCAGTACTTC
>-|TRBJ2-6|few|TRBV6-4
CASSDGHHSGANVLTF
TGTGCCAGCAGTGATGGGCACCACTCTGGGGCCAACGTCCTGACTTTC
>-|TRBJ2-1|-|TRBV4-1
CASSHAAALSEQFF
TGCGCCAGCAGCCATGCCGCGGCGCTTAGTGAGCAGTTCTTC
>TRBD1|TRBJ1-3|-|TRBV4-1
CASSQVNSDRLAGNTIYF
TGCGCCAGCAGCCAAGTAAACTCGGACAGGCTGGCTGGAAACACCATATATTTT
>TRBD1|TRBJ2-5|-|TRBV2
CASSRQGAGETQYF
TGTGCCAGCAGTCGACAGGGGGCGGGCGAGACCCAGTACTTC
>TRBD1|TRBJ1-6|-|TRBV6-5
CASSYRGQGASPLHF
TGTGCCAGCAGTTACCGGGGACAGGGCGCTTCACCCCTCCACTTT
>-|TRBJ1-5|-|TRBV28
CASSSGGSNQPQHF
TGTGCCAGTTCCTCCGGGGGTAGCAATCAGCCCCAGCATTTT
>-|TRBJ2-5|-|TRBV2
CASKGGVQETQYF
TGTGCCAGCAAGGGCGGGGTCCAAGAGACCCAGTACTTC
>-|TRBJ1-2|-|TRBV7-9
CASSFVPEQSYGYTF
TGTGCCAGCAGCTTTGTTCCTGAACAGAGCTATGGCTACACCTTC
>TRBD1|TRBJ2-7|-|TRBV4-1
CASSCCDRGLDEQYF
TGCGCCAGCAGTTGTTGTGACAGGGGGCTTGACGAGCAGTACTTC
>-|TRBJ1-4|-|TRBV18
CASSPATPAEKLFF
TGTGCCAGCTCACCGGCAACGCCCGCAGAAAAACTGTTTTTT
>-|TRBJ2-3|-|TRBV27
CASRQTGTDTQYF
TGTGCCAGCAGGCAAACCGGGACAGATACGCAGTATTTT
>TRBD2|TRBJ2-1|-|TRBV2
CASSTGLAGNNEQFF
TGTGCCAGCAGTACGGGACTAGCGGGGAACAATGAGCAGTTCTTC
>-|TRBJ2-1|-|TRBV4-2
CASSQGGDSILIF
TGTGCCAGCAGCCAAGGGGGGGACTCGATATTGATCTTC
>-|TRBJ2-2|-|TRBV6-5
CASSYRGTGELFF
TGTGCCAGCAGTTACCGGGGAACCGGGGAGCTGTTTTTT
>TRBD1|TRBJ2-7|-|TRBV7-7
CASSLGGQGGEQYF
TGTGCCAGCAGCTTAGGAGGACAGGGGGGCGAGCAGTACTTC
>TRBD1|TRBJ1-6|-|TRBV5-1
CASRTGVDSPLHF
TGCGCCAGCAGAACAGGGGTTGATTCACCCCTCCACTTT
>-|TRBJ1-2|-|TRBV25-1
CASSPTGQGLNYGYTF
TGTGCCAGCAGCCCTACGGGGCAGGGGCTTAACTATGGCTACACCTTC
>-|TRBJ2-2|-|TRBV27
CASSLVSNTGELFF
TGTGCCAGCAGTTTAGTTAGCAACACCGGGGAGCTGTTTTTT
>-|TRBJ1-1|-|TRBV11-3
CASSHGPEGSTEAFF
TGTGCCAGCAGCCATGGCCCGGAGGGTAGCACTGAAGCTTTCTTT
>-|TRBJ1-1|-|TRBV28
CASSDMNTEAFF
TGTGCCAGCAGCGACATGAACACTGAAGCTTTCTTT
>-|TRBJ2-2|-|TRBV4-3
CASSQTVGGELFF
TGCGCCAGCAGCCAGACAGTGGGGGGGGAGCTGTTTTTT
>-|TRBJ2-3|-|TRBV7-3
CASSLGTGNTDTQYF
TGTGCCAGCAGCTTAGGAACAGGAAACACAGATACGCAGTATTTT
>TRBD2|TRBJ2-3|-|TRBV25-1
CASRGTSGGARDTQYF
TGTGCCAGCAGGGGGACTAGCGGGGGCGCCAGGGATACGCAGTATTTT
>-|TRBJ1-1|-|TRBV4-2
CASSQGSSVTEAFF
TGTGCCAGCAGCCAAGGGAGTTCGGTCACTGAAGCTTTCTTT
>-|TRBJ2-3|-|TRBV7-6
CASSHGDASTDTQYF
TGTGCCAGCAGCCACGGGGATGCTAGCACAGATACGCAGTATTTT